The rows below give T cell receptor beta chains drawn from one sample of a study of T cell responses to AZD1222 COVID-19 vaccine. This table comes from immunoSEQ multiplex PCR, and its TCRdb copy is limited to in-frame clones, with some not included. This sample yields tens of thousands of clones, of which nearly 90% are seen a single time; just under 4% belongs to the top ten. Specimen: peripheral blood, collected on day 0 of AZD1222 vaccination. Receptors were obtained from an adult in good health. CDR3s include the opening cysteine and the closing phenylalanine or tryptophan.

j_call,v_call,cdr3_aa
TRBJ1-3,TRBV7-3,CASSLGDSVHPRSTIYF
TRBJ1-6,TRBV7-6,CASSQGAGTSSPLHF
TRBJ1-6,TRBV6-5,CASSWDSINSPLHF
TRBJ2-7,TRBV6-5,CASSYSKAGFYEQYF
TRBJ2-1,TRBV24-1,CATSGSQTGNEQFF
TRBJ2-1,TRBV5-6,CASSLPGLASYNEQFF
TRBJ2-7,TRBV3-1/TRBV3-2,CASSQAHEQYF
TRBJ2-5,TRBV5-1,CASSWLWDRGETQYF
TRBJ1-1,TRBV6-5,CASSSSSDREAFF
TRBJ1-2,TRBV28,CASSGVYGYTF
TRBJ2-7,TRBV11-2,CASSSIRDIARYEQYF
TRBJ2-7,TRBV6-5,CASRMGGGYEQYF
TRBJ1-2,TRBV3-1/TRBV3-2,CASSDLGTIAGGTYGYTF